This T cell receptor beta chain was identified during a study of blood T cell repertoires in COVID-19. On the study more broadly: The United States, Italy and Spain supplied acute and convalescent COVID-19 samples. From T cells, B-cell-depleted T cells, or PBMCs came the material, which was cDNA or gDNA.

Germline CDR1 is LGHNA and CDR2 is YNFKEQ. CDR3 size: 16 residues. With 3 bases removed from V and 2 bases from J, the gap between germline ends came to 17 bases. In the original processing: By means of reference gene primer amplification, nucleated cell counts were estimated. Profiled with immunoSEQ multiplex PCR; TCRdb holds only in-frame clones, not every one. Clonal size and the V and J genes are those of that table, whereas D and trimming came from the DNA. The sample lists approximately 330,000 clones, approximately 86% occurring once. Seattle's enrolled individuals joined amid active infection and were then monitored longitudinally.

V and J are TRBV4-2 and TRBJ2-7; TRBD2 might be the D (6 bases). The source material was peripheral blood. The TCR was taken from a man aged 25-45 years with COVID-19, enrolled during active disease. The CDR3, as DNA: TGTGCCAGCAGCCAGGCGGAGGGGCAGGGCGCCTACGAGCAGTACTTC. This translates into CASSQAEGQGAYEQYF.